This TCR beta chain is from a study of T cell responses to AZD1222 COVID-19 vaccine. Study information: Second-dose timings of about 4 or about 12 weeks were pooled.

Regarding this clone: As yet, its antigen is unknown.

Study conclusions and caveats: Targets within unmutated variant regions were reportedly found for nearly half of spike-specific TCRs. When two AZD1222 doses had been given, Spike-specific TCR breadth and depth rose.

The protocol was immunoSEQ multiplex PCR, while the TCRdb copy is restricted to in-frame clones and leaves out a portion. The table lists roughly 130,000 clones, roughly nine tenths of them singletons. The receptor was derived from an adult in good health. The specimen was peripheral blood, collected on day 0 of AZD1222 vaccination.

Written as DNA, the CDR3 is TGTGCCAGCAGCCAAGAATCCGTCTACGAGCAGTACTTC. Residues: CASSQESVYEQYF. The chain joins TRBV4-2 to TRBJ2-7; D remains unclear. Trimming stripped 0 bases from V and 3 bases from J, with 6 bases between. Germline values: CDR1 LGHNA, CDR2 YNFKEQ. CDR3 length: 13 amino acids.